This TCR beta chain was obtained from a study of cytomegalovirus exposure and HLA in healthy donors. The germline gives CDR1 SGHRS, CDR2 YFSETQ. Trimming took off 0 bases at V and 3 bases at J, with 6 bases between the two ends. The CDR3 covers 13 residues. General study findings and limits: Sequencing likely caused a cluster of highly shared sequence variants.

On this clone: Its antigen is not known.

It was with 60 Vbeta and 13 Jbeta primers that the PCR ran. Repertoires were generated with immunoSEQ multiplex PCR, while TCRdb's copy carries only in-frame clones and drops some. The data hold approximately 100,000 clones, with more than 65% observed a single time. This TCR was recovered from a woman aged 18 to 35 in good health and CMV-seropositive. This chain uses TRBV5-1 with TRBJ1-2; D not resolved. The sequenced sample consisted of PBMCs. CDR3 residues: CASSLAGDYGYTF. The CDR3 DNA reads TGCGCCAGCAGCTTGGCCGGGGACTATGGCTACACCTTC.